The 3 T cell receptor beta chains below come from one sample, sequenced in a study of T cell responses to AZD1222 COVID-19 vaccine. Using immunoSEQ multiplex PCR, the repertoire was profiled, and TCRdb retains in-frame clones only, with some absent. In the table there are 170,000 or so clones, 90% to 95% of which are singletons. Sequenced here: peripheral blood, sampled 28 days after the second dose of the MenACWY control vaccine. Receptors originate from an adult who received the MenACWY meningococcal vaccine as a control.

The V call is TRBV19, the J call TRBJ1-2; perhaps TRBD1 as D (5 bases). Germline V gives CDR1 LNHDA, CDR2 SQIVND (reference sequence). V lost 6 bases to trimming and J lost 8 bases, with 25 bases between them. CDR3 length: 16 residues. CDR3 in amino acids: CASRLSRGERSGGYTF. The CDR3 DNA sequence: TGTGCCAGTAGACTTTCCCGGGGGGAGAGATCTGGAGGCTACACCTTC. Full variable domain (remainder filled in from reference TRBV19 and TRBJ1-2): DGGITQSPKYLFRKEGQNVTLSCEQNLNHDAMYWYRQDPGQGLRLIYYSQIVNDFQKGDIAEGYSVSREKKESFPLTVTSAQKNPTAFYLCASRLSRGERSGGYTFGSGTRLTVV.

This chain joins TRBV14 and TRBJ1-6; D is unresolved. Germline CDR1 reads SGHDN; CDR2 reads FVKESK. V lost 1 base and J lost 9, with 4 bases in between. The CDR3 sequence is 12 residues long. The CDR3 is CASSQVSSPLHF. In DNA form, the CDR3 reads TGTGCCAGCAGCCAAGTTTCTTCACCCCTCCACTTT.

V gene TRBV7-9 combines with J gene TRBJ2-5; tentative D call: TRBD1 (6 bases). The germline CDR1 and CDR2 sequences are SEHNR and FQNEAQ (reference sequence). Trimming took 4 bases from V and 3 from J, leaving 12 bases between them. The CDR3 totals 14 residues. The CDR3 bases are TGTGCCAGCAGCTCCCGACAGGTCGAAGAGACCCAGTACTTC. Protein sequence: CASSSRQVEETQYF.